This T cell receptor beta chain was recovered during a study of blood T cell repertoires in COVID-19. Background on the study: Samples of COVID-19 (acute and convalescent) were obtained from the United States, Italy and Spain. In each case, the material was cDNA or gDNA derived from T cells, B-cell-depleted T cells, or PBMCs.

Researchers sorted participants into cohorts using their self-reported clinical history. The germline V gene has CDR1 SGHNT and CDR2 YYREEE (reference sequence). The CDR3 is made up of 20 amino acids. The V segment lost 3 bases and the J segment 6 bases; nucleotides outside the gene matches: 18. As processed by the authors: Reference gene primers were amplified, and this amplification served to estimate nucleated cell counts. The repertoire was sequenced with immunoSEQ multiplex PCR; TCRdb's copy has only in-frame clones and lacks some. V, J and clone size derive from that table, while D and trimming were established from the DNA sequence. The table records 200,000 to 300,000 clones, approximately 89% of them present only once.

The chain uses TRBV5-4 and TRBJ2-2, with TRBD1 matching over 12 bases. Sequences were obtained from PBMCs or T cells enriched from blood (not recorded which). This sequence was found in a middle-aged woman with acute COVID-19. The CDR3 region has the DNA TGTGCCAGCAGCTCTTTGGGACAGGGGGCGCGACAAAGGGTAGCCGGGGAGCTGTTTTTT. This gives the protein CASSSLGQGARQRVAGELFF.